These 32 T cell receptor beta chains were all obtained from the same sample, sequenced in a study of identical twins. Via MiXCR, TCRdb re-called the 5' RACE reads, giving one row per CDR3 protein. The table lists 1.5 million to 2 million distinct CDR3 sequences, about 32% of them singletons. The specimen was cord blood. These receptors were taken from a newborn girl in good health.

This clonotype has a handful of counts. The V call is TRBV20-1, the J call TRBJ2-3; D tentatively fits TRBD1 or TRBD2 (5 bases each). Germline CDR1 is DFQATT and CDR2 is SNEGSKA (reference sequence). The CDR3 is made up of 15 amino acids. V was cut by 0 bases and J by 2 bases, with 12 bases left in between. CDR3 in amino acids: CSARDRRGPTDTQYF. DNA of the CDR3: TGCAGTGCTAGAGATCGTCGGGGACCCACAGATACGCAGTATTTT.

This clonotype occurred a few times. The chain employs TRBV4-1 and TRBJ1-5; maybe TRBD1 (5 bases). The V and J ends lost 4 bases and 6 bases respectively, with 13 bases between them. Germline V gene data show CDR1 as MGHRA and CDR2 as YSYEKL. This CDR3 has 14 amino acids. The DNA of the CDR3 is TGCGCCAGCAGCCCCTTTTTCCAGGGTCAGCCCCAGCATTTT. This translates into CASSPFFQGQPQHF.

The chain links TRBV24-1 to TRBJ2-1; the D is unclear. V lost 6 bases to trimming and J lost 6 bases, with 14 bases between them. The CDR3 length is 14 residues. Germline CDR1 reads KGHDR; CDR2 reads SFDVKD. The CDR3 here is CATSNSMKGNEQFF. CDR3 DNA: TGTGCCACCAGTAATTCTATGAAGGGCAATGAGCAGTTCTTC.

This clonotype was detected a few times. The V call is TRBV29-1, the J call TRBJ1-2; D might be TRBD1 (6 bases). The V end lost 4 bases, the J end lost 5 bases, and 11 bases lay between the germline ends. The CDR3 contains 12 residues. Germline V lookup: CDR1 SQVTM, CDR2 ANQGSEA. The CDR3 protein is CSVARTEYGYTF. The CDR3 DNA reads TGCAGCGTTGCCCGGACAGAATATGGCTACACCTTC.

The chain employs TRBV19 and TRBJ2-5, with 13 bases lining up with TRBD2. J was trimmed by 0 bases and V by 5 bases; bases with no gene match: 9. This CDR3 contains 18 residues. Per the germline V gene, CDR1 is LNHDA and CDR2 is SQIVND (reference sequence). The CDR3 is CASSRGTSGTPYQETQYF. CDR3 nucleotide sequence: TGTGCCAGTAGTCGTGGGACTAGCGGGACTCCTTACCAAGAGACCCAGTACTTC.

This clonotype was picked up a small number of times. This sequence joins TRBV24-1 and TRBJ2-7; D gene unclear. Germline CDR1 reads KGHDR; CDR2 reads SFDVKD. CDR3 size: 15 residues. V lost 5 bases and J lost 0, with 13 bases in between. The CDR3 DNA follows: TGTGCCACCAGTGCTCCGACCCTTGCCTCCTACGAGCAGTACTTC. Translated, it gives CATSAPTLASYEQYF.

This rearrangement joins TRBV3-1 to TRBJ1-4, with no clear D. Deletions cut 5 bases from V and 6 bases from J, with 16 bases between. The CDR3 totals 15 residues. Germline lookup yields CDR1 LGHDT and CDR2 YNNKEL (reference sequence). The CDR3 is CASSYSESSYEKLFF. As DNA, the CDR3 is TGTGCCAGCAGCTATTCAGAGTCGTCATATGAAAAACTGTTTTTT.

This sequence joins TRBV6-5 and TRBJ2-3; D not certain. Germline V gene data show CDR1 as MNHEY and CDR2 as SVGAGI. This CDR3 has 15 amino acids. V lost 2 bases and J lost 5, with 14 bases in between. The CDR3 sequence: CASSYPIGRIDTQYF. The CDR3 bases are TGTGCCAGCAGTTACCCGATCGGGCGAATAGATACGCAGTATTTT.

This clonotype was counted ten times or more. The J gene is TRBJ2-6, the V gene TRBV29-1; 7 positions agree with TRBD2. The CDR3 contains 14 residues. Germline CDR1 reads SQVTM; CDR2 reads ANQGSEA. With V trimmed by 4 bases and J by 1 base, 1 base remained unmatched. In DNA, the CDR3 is TGCAGCGTTGGGGGGGGATCTGGGGCCAACGTCCTGACTTTC. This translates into CSVGGGSGANVLTF.

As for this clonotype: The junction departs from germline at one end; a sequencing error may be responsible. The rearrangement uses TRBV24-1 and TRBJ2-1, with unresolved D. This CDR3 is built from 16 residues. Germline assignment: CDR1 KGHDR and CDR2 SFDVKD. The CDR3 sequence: CATSDLPSTDYNEQSF. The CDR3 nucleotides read TGTGCCACCAGTGACCTGCCTTCAACGGATTATAATGAGCAGTCCTTC.

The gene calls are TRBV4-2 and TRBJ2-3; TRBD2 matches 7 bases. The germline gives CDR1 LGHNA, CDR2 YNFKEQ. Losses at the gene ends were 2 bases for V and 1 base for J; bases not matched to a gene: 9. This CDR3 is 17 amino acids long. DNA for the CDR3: TGTGCCAGCAGCCAACCCTCCCAGCGGGATCGCACAGATACGCAGTATTTT. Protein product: CASSQPSQRDRTDTQYF.

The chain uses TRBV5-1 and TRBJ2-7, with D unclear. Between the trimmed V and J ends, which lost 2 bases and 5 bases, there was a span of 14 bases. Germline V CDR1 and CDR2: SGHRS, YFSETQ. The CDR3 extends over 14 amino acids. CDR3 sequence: CASSFEPRSNEQYF. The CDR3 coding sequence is TGCGCCAGCAGCTTCGAGCCTAGATCCAACGAGCAGTACTTC.

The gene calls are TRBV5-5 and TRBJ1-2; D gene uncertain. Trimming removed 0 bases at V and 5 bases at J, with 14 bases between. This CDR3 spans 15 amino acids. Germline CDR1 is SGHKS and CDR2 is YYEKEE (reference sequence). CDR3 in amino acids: CASSLARVALYGYTF. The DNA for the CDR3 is TGTGCCAGCAGCTTGGCTCGGGTGGCCCTTTATGGCTACACCTTC.

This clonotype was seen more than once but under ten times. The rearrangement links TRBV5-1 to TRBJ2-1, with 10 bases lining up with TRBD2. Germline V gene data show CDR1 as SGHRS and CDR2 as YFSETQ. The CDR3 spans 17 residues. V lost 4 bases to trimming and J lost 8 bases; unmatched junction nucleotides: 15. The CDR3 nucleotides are TGCGCCAGCAGCCCGGGGCTGGAGCGGGGGGGCGGTGATGAGCAGTTCTTC. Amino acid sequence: CASSPGLERGGGDEQFF.

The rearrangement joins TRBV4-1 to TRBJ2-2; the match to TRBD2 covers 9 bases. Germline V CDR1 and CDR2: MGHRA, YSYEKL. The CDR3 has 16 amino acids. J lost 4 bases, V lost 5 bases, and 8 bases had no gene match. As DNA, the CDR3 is TGCGCCAGCAGCTTAACCGGGACTAGCATCACCGGGGAGCTGTTTTTT. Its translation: CASSLTGTSITGELFF.

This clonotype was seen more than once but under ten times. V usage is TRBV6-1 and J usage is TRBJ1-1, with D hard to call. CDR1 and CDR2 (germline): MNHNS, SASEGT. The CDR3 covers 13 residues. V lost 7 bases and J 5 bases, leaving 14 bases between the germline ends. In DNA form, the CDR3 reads TGTGCCAGCAAGGTGGATTTTCGAACTGAAGCTTTCTTT. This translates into CASKVDFRTEAFF.

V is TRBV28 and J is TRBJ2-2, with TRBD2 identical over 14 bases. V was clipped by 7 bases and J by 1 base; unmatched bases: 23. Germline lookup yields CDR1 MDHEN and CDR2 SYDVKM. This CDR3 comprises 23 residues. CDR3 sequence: CASKGDSLRSGLAGARNTGELFF. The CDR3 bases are TGTGCCAGCAAGGGTGATTCGCTAAGGTCGGGACTAGCGGGAGCTCGGAACACCGGGGAGCTGTTTTTT.

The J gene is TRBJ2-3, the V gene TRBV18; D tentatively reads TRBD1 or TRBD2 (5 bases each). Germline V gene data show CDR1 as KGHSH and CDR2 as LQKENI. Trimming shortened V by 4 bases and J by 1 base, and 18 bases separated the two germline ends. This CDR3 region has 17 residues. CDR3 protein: CASSRSRGASRTDTQYF. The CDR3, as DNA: TGTGCCAGCTCACGATCTAGAGGGGCCTCTCGCACAGATACGCAGTATTTT.

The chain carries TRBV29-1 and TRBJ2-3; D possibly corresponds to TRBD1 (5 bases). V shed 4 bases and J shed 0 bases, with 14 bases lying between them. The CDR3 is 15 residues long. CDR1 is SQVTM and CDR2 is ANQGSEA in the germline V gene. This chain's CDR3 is CSVGVGAGSTDTQYF. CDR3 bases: TGCAGCGTTGGGGTTGGGGCCGGGAGCACAGATACGCAGTATTTT.

The CDR3 spells CAISELGLEADTQYF. In DNA form, the CDR3 reads TGTGCCATCAGTGAGTTGGGACTAGAGGCAGATACGCAGTATTTT. The chain couples TRBV10-3 to TRBJ2-3; TRBD2 matches 8 bases. The CDR3 sequence is 15 residues long. With V trimmed by 1 base and J by 4 bases, 4 bases remained unmatched. Germline CDR1 ENHRY, CDR2 SYGVKD.

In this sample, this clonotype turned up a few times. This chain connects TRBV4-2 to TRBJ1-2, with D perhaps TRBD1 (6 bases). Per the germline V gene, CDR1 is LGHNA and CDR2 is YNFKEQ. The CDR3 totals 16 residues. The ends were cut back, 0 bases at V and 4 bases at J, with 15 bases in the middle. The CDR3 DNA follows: TGTGCCAGCAGCCAAGACATAACTACAGGGCCCTATGGCTACACCTTC. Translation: CASSQDITTGPYGYTF.

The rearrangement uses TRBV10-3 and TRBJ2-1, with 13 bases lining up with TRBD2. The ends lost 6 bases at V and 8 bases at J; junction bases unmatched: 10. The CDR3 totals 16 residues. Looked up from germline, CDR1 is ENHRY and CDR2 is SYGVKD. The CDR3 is CAISAGLAGEGYEQFF. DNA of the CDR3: TGTGCCATCAGCGCCGGACTAGCGGGAGAGGGCTATGAGCAGTTCTTC.

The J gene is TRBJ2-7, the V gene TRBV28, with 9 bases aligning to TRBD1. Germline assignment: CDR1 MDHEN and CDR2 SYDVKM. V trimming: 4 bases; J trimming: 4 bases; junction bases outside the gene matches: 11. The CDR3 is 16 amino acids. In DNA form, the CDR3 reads TGTGCCAGCAGTTCCGGGACAGGGAGTTATGCTTACGAGCAGTACTTC. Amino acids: CASSSGTGSYAYEQYF.

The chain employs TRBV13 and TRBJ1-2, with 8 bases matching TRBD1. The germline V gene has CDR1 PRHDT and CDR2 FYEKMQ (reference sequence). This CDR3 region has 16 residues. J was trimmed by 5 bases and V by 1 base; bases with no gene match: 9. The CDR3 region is CASSLEGQDPGYGYTF. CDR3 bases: TGTGCCAGCAGCTTAGAGGGACAGGACCCGGGGTATGGCTACACCTTC. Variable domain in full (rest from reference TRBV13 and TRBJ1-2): AAGVIQSPRHLIKEKRETATLKCYPIPRHDTVYWYQQGPGQDPQFLISFYEKMQSDKGSIPDRFSAQQFSDYHSELNMSSLELGDSALYFCASSLEGQDPGYGYTFGSGTRLTVV.

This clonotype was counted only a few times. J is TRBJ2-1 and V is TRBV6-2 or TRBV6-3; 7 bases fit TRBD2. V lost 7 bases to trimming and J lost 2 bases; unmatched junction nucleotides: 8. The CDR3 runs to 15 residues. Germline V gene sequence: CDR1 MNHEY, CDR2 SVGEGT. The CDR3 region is CASKEGGPTYNEQFF. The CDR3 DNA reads TGTGCCAGCAAGGAGGGAGGGCCGACCTACAATGAGCAGTTCTTC.

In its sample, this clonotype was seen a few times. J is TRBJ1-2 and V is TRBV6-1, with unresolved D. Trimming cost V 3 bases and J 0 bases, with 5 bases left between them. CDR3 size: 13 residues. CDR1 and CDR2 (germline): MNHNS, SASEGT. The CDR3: CASSEETNYGYTF. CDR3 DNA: TGTGCCAGCAGTGAGGAGACTAACTATGGCTACACCTTC.

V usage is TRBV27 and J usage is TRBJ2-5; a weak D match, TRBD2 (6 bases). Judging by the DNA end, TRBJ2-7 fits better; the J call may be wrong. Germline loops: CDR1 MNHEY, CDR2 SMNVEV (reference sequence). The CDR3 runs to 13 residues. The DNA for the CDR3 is TGTGCCAGCAGTTTTTTCACCGGGGGCGAGCAGTACTTC. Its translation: CASSFFTGGEQYF.

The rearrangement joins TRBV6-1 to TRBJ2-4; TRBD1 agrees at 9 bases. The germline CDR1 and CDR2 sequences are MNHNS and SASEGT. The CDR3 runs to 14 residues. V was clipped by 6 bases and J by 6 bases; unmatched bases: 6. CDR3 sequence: CASRSGQGRNIQYF. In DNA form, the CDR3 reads TGTGCCAGCAGATCCGGACAGGGGCGAAACATTCAGTACTTC.

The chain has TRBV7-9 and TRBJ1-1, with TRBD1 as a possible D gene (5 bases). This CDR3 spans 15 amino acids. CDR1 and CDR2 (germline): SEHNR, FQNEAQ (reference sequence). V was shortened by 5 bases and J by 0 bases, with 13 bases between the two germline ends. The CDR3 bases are TGTGCCAGCAGCCCCGTGACAGATATGAACACTGAAGCTTTCTTT. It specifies CASSPVTDMNTEAFF.

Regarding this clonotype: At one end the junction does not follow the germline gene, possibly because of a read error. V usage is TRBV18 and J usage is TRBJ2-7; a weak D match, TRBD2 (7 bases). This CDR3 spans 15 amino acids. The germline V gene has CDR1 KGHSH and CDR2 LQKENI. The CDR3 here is CASPPAGAGAYEQYF. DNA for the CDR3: TGTGCCAGCCCACCAGCAGGGGCGGGGGCCTACGAGCAGTACTTC.

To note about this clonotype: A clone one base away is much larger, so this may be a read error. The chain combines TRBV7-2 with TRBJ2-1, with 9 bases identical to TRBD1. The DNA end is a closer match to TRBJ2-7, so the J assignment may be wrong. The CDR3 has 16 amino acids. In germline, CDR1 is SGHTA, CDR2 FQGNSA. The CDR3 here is CASSLRGQGSYNEQYF. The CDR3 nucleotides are TGTGCCAGCAGCTTAAGGGGACAGGGCTCCTACAATGAGCAGTACTTC.

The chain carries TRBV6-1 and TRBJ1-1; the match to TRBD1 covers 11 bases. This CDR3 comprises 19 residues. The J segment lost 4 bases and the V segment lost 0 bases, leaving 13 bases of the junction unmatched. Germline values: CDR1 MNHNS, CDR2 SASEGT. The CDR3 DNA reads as TGTGCCAGCAGTGAAGCTTCGGACAGGGGGCCCCCTGGGAGCACTGAAGCTTTCTTT. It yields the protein CASSEASDRGPPGSTEAFF.